Shown below are 9 T cell receptor beta chains from a single sample sequenced in a study of shared clonotypes between healthy human individuals (dated by TCRdb to 2018 to 2020). The method behind the library was the immunoSEQ multiplex PCR assay. The immuneACCESS repertoire file appears here via TCRdb, limited to in-frame rearrangements. These files lack a portion of the clones; in checked studies, under half of the deficit traces to unresolved V genes, and the cause of the others is not known. This sample lists about half a million clones; approximately 84% were detected once. The biggest ten clones account for about 13% of the sample. Specimen: PBMCs. The source is a woman between 35 and 50 years old in good health. Some clones in this sample may be carry-over from other donors' samples.

This clone was observed a few times. The chain carries TRBV19 and TRBJ2-7; D not certain. Trimming took off 7 bases at V and 3 bases at J, with 19 bases between the two ends. The CDR3 has 15 amino acids. The germline V gene encodes CDR1 LNHDA and CDR2 SQIVND (reference sequence). Here the CDR3 DNA reads TGTGCCAGTAAAGCAGGCCATTATCTGGGCTACGAGCAGTACTTC. Translating gives CASKAGHYLGYEQYF. Full variable domain (outside the CDR3, taken from reference TRBV19 and TRBJ2-7): DGGITQSPKYLFRKEGQNVTLSCEQNLNHDAMYWYRQDPGQGLRLIYYSQIVNDFQKGDIAEGYSVSREKKESFPLTVTSAQKNPTAFYLCASKAGHYLGYEQYFGPGTRLTVT.

This sequence joins TRBV5-1 and TRBJ2-2; possible D gene TRBD2, 6 bases. Germline values: CDR1 SGHRS, CDR2 YFSETQ. This CDR3 comprises 15 residues. The V gene lost 4 bases and the J gene lost 2 bases, with 12 bases spanning the gap. The DNA for the CDR3 is TGCGCCAGCAGCGCGAGGGAGGTCAACACCGGGGAGCTGTTTTTT. Protein sequence: CASSAREVNTGELFF.

On this clone itself: A far larger clone differs by one base, so this is likely a read error. Other nucleotide sequences in the sample specify the same CDR3. The gene calls are TRBV11-2 and TRBJ1-5, with D unresolved. Germline V gene lookup returns CDR1 SGHAT and CDR2 FQNNGV. There are 13 residues in the CDR3. This CDR3 reads CASSLAQNQPQHF. CDR3 DNA: TGTGCCAGCAGCTTAGCTCAAAATCAGCCCCAGCATTTC.

V usage is TRBV10-3 and J usage is TRBJ2-5, with D maybe TRBD2 (5 bases). The V gene lost 6 bases and the J gene lost 5 bases, with 13 bases spanning the gap. From germline, CDR1 is ENHRY and CDR2 SYGVKD. The CDR3 extends over 13 amino acids. The CDR3 DNA is TGTGCCATCAGCCGGGGATTAGGGGAGACCCAGTACTTC. It specifies CAISRGLGETQYF.

The chain joins TRBV10-3 to TRBJ2-7; D uncertain. Germline loops: CDR1 ENHRY, CDR2 SYGVKD. Trimming took 3 bases from V and 3 from J, leaving 12 bases between them. This CDR3 has 14 amino acids. Here the CDR3 DNA reads TGTGCCATCAGTGACATCAGGCGGAGCTACGAGCAGTACTTC. Translation gives CAISDIRRSYEQYF.

V and J are TRBV11-2 and TRBJ2-5; 7 bases agree with TRBD1. CDR1 SGHAT and CDR2 FQNNGV come from the germline V gene. CDR3 length: 16 amino acids. V lost 2 bases, J lost 3 bases, and 9 bases stayed unmatched. The CDR3 DNA follows: TGTGCCAGCAGCTTACTCTCCGGTACAGGGGAAGAGACCCAGTACTTC. It codes for CASSLLSGTGEETQYF.

This clone showed up many times. This chain uses TRBV6-6 with TRBJ2-1; D may correspond to TRBD1 or TRBD2 (6 bases each). The germline V gene encodes CDR1 MNHNY and CDR2 SVGAGI (reference sequence). The ends were cut back, 6 bases at V and 5 bases at J, with 17 bases in the middle. This CDR3 is built from 15 residues. This CDR3 is CASSPTRGGHNEQFF. The CDR3 coding sequence is TGTGCCAGCAGCCCGACTAGAGGGGGGCACAATGAGCAGTTCTTC.

On this clone itself: Possible read error: a much larger clone is one base away. The chain employs TRBV9 and TRBJ2-2; possibly TRBD1 for D (6 bases). Germline loops: CDR1 SGDLS, CDR2 YYNGEE. V was cut by 5 bases and J by 1 base, with 9 bases left in between. The CDR3 runs to 14 residues. The CDR3 DNA reads TGTGCCAGCAGGCCGGGACAGAACACCGGGGAGCTGTTTTTT. It is translated as CASRPGQNTGELFF.

In this sample, this clone turned up once. A much bigger clone sits one base away, suggesting this may be a read error. The rearrangement joins TRBV28 to TRBJ2-1, with 7 bases matching TRBD2. V was pared by 2 bases and J by 2 bases, with 3 bases of the junction left unmatched. The germline gives CDR1 MDHEN, CDR2 SYDVKM. This CDR3 contains 15 residues. The CDR3 spells CASSLPGLTYNEQFF. CDR3 nucleotide sequence: TGTGCCAGCAGTTTACCGGGACTAACCTACAATGAGCAGTTCTTC.